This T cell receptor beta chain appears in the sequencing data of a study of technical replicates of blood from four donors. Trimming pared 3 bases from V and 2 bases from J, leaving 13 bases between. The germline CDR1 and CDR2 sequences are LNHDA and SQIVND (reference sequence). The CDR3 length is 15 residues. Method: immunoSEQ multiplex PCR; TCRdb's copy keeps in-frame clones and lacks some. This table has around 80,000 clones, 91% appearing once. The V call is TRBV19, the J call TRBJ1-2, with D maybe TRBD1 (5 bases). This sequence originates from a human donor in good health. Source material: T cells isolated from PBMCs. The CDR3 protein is CASSITGDVNYGYTF. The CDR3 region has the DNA TGTGCCAGTAGTATTACAGGCGACGTCAACTATGGCTACACCTTC.